Following are 10 T cell receptor beta chains from one sample sequenced in a study of blood T cell repertoires in COVID-19. The protocol was immunoSEQ multiplex PCR, while the TCRdb copy is restricted to in-frame clones and leaves out a portion. Among under 110,000 clones listed, about 87% were seen once. Sequenced material: peripheral blood. These receptors were obtained from a woman between 25 and 40 years old with acute or convalescent COVID-19.

CDR3: CASSLRGGNSGNTIYF. The DNA for the CDR3 is TGTGCCAGCAGCTTACGGGGCGGGAACTCTGGAAACACCATATATTTT. The chain uses TRBV7-6 and TRBJ1-3; D might be TRBD1 (5 bases). V lost 2 bases and J lost 0, with 11 bases in between. Germline CDR1 and CDR2: SGHVS and FNYEAQ. This CDR3 has 16 amino acids.

The chain has TRBV28 and TRBJ1-2, with 8 bases matching TRBD1. Germline V gives CDR1 MDHEN, CDR2 SYDVKM. CDR3 length: 13 amino acids. Losses at the gene ends were 6 bases for V and 8 bases for J; bases not matched to a gene: 8. CDR3 residues: CASRIQGVSGYTF. The CDR3 DNA sequence: TGTGCCAGCAGGATACAGGGGGTGAGCGGCTACACCTTC.

This chain joins TRBV6-1 and TRBJ2-7; D is ambiguous. V lost 1 base and J 0 bases, leaving 10 bases between the germline ends. This CDR3 region has 15 residues. CDR1 and CDR2 from the germline V gene are MNHNS and SASEGT. The CDR3 region is CASSEGQFISYEQYF. CDR3 nucleotide sequence: TGTGCCAGCAGTGAAGGTCAGTTCATCTCCTACGAGCAGTACTTC.

The V call is TRBV5-1, the J call TRBJ1-4; 7 nucleotides match TRBD1. The CDR3 sequence is 15 residues long. Germline V gene lookup returns CDR1 SGHRS and CDR2 YFSETQ. The trim removed 2 bases at V and 4 bases at J, leaving 5 bases unmatched. The CDR3 spells CASSFAGGSNEKLFF. The CDR3 nucleotides read TGCGCCAGCAGCTTCGCAGGGGGGAGTAATGAAAAACTGTTTTTT.

This clone was observed a single time. The genes are TRBV28 and TRBJ2-1; 7 bases fit TRBD1. The CDR3 has 12 amino acids. V was pared by 5 bases and J by 10 bases, with 5 bases of the junction left unmatched. Germline-derived CDR1 and CDR2 are MDHEN and SYDVKM. CDR3 sequence (DNA): TGTGCCAGCAGTCTAAGGGGGCGAGAGCAGTTCTTC. Its protein product is CASSLRGREQFF. Looking up the rest from reference TRBV28 and TRBJ2-1 gives the full variable domain: DVKVTQSSRYLVKRTGEKVFLECVQDMDHENMFWYRQDPGLGLRLIYFSYDVKMKEKGDIPEGYSVSREKKERFSLILESASTNQTSMYLCASSLRGREQFFGPGTRLTVL.

The chain has TRBV28 and TRBJ1-4; D gene ambiguous. In germline, CDR1 is MDHEN, CDR2 SYDVKM. V was cut by 8 bases and J by 11 bases, with 12 bases left in between. The CDR3 is 11 residues long. The CDR3 DNA reads as TGTGCCAGCCGTCGGGAGGAGAAACTGTTTTTT. The encoded protein is CASRREEKLFF.

The rearrangement links TRBV6-2 or TRBV6-3 to TRBJ2-7; TRBD1 might be the D (5 bases). The V gene's germline CDR1 is MNHEY and CDR2 SVGEGT. The CDR3 consists of 14 residues. The V and J ends lost 4 bases and 4 bases respectively, with 14 bases between them. The CDR3 reads CASSSLTASYEQYF. The CDR3 DNA reads TGTGCCAGCAGTTCTCTGACAGCTTCTTACGAGCAGTACTTC.

CDR3 residues: CASSEDSLRDTQYF. Written as DNA, the CDR3 is TGTGCCAGCAGTGAGGACAGCCTGAGGGATACGCAGTATTTT. The chain is built from TRBV2 and TRBJ2-3, with TRBD1 as a possible D gene (6 bases). CDR3 length: 14 amino acids. The germline CDR1 and CDR2 sequences are SNHLY and FYNNEI. V lost 3 bases and J 6 bases, leaving 13 bases between the germline ends.

This clone was detected a few times. The rearrangement links TRBV24-1 to TRBJ2-7; D is possibly TRBD2 (5 bases). V was clipped by 10 bases and J by 0 bases, with 9 bases between them. The CDR3 has 12 residues. CDR1 KGHDR and CDR2 SFDVKD come from the germline V gene. CDR3 amino acids: CATGSDSYEQYF. The CDR3 DNA is TGTGCCACGGGGAGCGACTCCTACGAGCAGTACTTC.

The chain is built from TRBV30 and TRBJ2-1, with 10 nucleotides matching TRBD2. With 3 bases clipped from V and 10 bases from J, the junction kept 12 bases outside the gene matches. CDR1 and CDR2 (germline): GTSNPN, SVGIG (reference sequence). The CDR3 sequence is 15 residues long. This chain's CDR3 is CAWSPGLASLTEQFF. In DNA form, the CDR3 reads TGTGCCTGGAGCCCGGGACTAGCGTCCTTAACGGAGCAGTTCTTC.